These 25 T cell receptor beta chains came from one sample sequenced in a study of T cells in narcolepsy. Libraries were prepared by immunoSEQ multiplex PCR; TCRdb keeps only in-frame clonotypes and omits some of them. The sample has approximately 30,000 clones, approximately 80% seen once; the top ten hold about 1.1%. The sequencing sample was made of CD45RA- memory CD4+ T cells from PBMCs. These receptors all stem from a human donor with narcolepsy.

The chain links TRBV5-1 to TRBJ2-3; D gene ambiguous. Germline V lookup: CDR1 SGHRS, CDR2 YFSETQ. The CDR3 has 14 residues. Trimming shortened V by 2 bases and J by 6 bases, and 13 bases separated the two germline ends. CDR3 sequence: CASSFDMPPDTQYF. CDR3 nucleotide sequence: TGCGCCAGCAGCTTTGACATGCCTCCGGATACGCAGTATTTT.

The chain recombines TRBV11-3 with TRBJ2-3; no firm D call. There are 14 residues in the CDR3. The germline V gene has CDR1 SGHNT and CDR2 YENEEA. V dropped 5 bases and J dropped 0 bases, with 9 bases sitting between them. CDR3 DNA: TGTGCCAGCAGCGCGGAGTTTAGCACAGATACGCAGTATTTT. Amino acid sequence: CASSAEFSTDTQYF.

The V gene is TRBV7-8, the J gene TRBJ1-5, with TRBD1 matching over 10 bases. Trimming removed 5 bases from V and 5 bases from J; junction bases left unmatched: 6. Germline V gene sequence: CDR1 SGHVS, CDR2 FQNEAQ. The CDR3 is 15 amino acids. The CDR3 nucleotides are TGTGCCAGCAGCCCTAGGACAGGGGGTGATCAGCCCCAGCATTTT. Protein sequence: CASSPRTGGDQPQHF. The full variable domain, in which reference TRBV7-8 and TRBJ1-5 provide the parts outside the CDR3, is GAGVSQSPRYKVAKRGQDVALRCDPISGHVSLFWYQQALGQGPEFLTYFQNEAQLDKSGLPSDRFFAERPEGSVSTLKIQRTQQEDSAVYLCASSPRTGGDQPQHFGDGTRLSIL.

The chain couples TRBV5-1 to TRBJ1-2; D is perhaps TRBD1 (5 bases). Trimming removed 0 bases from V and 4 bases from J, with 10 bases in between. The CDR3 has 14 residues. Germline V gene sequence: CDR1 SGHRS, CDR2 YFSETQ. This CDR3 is CASSLGDGLYGYTF. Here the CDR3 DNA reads TGCGCCAGCAGCTTGGGGGACGGTCTCTATGGCTACACCTTC.

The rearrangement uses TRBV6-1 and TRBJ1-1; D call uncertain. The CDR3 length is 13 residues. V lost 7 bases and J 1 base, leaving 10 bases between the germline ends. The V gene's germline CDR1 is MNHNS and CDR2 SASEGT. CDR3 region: CASNSQRNTEAFF. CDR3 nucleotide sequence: TGTGCCAGCAATAGCCAAAGGAACACTGAAGCTTTCTTT.

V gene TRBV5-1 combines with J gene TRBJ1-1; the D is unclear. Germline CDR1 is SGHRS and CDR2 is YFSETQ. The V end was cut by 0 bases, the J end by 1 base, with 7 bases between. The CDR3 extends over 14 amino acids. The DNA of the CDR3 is TGCGCCAGCAGCTTGGTTCAGTCGAACACTGAAGCTTTCTTT. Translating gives CASSLVQSNTEAFF.

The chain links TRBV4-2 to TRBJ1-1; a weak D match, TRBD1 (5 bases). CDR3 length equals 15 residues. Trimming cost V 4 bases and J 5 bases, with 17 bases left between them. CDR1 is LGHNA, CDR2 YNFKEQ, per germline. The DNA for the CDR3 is TGTGCCAGCAGCCCTGTCGGGCAGGGTCTTACTGAAGCTTTCTTT. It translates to CASSPVGQGLTEAFF.

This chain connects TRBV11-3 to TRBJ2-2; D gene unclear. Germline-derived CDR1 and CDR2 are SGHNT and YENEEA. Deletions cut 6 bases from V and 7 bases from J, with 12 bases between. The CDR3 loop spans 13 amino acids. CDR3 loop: CASSFSVVGELFF. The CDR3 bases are TGTGCCAGCAGTTTTTCCGTGGTCGGGGAGCTGTTTTTT.

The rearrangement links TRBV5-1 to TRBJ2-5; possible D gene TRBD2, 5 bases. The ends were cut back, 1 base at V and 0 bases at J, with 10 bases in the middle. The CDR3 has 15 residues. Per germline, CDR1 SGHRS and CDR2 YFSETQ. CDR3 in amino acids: CASSLRGTYQETQYF. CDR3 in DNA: TGCGCCAGCAGCTTGCGGGGAACGTACCAAGAGACCCAGTACTTC. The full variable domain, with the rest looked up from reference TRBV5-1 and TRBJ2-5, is KAGVTQTPRYLIKTRGQQVTLSCSPISGHRSVSWYQQTPGQGLQFLFEYFSETQRNKGNFPGRFSGRQFSNSRSEMNVSTLELGDSALYLCASSLRGTYQETQYFGPGTRLLVL.

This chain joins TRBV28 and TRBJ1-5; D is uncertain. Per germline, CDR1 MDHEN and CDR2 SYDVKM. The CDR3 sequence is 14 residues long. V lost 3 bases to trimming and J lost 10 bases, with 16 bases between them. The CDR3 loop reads CASSFGGIGFPQHF. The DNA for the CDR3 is TGTGCCAGCAGTTTTGGAGGGATTGGGTTTCCCCAGCATTTT.

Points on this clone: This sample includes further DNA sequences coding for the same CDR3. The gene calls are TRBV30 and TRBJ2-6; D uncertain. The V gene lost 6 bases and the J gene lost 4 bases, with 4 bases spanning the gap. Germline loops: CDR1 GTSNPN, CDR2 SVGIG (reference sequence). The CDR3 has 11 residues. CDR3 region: CACRGANVLTF. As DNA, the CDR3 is TGTGCCTGTAGAGGGGCCAACGTCCTGACTTTC.

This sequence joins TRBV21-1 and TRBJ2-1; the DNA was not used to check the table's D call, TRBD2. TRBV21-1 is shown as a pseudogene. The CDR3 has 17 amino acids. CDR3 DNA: TGTGCCAGCAGCAGGGGGCTAGGCGGGAGGTTTTTCAATGAGCAGTTCTTC. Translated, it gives CASSRGLGGRFFNEQFF.

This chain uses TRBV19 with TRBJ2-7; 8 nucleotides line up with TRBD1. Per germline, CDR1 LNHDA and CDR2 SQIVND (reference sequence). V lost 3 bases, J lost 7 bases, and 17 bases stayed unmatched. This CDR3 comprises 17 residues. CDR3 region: CASSIPRGPGQDHEQYF. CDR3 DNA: TGTGCCAGTAGTATCCCTCGGGGACCGGGACAGGACCATGAGCAGTACTTC.

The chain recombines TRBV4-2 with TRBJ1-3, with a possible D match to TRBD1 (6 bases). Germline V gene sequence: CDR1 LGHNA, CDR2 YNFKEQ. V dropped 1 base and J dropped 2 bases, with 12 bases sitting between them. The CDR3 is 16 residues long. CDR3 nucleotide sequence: TGTGCCAGCAGCCAAGTGTCAGGGGATCCTGGAAACACCATATATTTT. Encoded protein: CASSQVSGDPGNTIYF.

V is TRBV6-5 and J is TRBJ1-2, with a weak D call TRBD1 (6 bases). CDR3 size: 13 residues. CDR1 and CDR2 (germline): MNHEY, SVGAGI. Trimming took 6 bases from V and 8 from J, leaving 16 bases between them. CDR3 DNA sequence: TGTGCCAGCAGCCCGGGGGACACGCGGGGCTACACCTTC. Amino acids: CASSPGDTRGYTF.

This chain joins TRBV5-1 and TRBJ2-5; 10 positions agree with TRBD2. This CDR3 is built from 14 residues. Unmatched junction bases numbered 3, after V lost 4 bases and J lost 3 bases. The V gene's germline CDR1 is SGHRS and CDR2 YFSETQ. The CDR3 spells CASSRTSGKETQYF. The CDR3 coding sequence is TGCGCCAGCAGCAGGACTAGCGGAAAAGAGACCCAGTACTTC.

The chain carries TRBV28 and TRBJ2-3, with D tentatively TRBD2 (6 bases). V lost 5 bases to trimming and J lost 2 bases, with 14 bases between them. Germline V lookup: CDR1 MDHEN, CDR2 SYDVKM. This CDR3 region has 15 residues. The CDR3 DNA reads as TGTGCCAGCAGTCCTACGGGACTCCCCACAGATACGCAGTATTTT. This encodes CASSPTGLPTDTQYF.

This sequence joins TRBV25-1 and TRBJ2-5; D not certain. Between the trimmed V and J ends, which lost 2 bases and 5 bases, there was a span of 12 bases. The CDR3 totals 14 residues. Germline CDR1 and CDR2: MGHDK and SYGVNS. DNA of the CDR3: TGTGCCAGCAGTGAAGGCGGATTGCGGGAGACCCAGTACTTC. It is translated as CASSEGGLRETQYF.

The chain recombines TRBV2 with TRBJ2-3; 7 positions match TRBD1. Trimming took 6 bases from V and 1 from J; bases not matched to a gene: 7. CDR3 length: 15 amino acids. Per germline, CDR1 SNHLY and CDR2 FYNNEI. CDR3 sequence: CASSLTGQGTDTQYF. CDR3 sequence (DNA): TGTGCCAGCAGCCTGACAGGGCAAGGCACAGATACGCAGTATTTT.

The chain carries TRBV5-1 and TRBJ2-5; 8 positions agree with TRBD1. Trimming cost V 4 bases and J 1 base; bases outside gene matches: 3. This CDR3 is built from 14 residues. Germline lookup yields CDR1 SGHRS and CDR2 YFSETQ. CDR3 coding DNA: TGCGCCAGCAGCCTACAGGGGGGCCAAGAGACCCAGTACTTC. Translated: CASSLQGGQETQYF. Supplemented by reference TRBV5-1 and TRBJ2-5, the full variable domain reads KAGVTQTPRYLIKTRGQQVTLSCSPISGHRSVSWYQQTPGQGLQFLFEYFSETQRNKGNFPGRFSGRQFSNSRSEMNVSTLELGDSALYLCASSLQGGQETQYFGPGTRLLVL.

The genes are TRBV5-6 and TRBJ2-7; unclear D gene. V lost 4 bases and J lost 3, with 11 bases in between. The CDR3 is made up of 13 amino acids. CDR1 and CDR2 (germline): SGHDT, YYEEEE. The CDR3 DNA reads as TGTGCCAGCAGCCGGAACTGGGACTACGAGCAGTACTTC. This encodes CASSRNWDYEQYF.

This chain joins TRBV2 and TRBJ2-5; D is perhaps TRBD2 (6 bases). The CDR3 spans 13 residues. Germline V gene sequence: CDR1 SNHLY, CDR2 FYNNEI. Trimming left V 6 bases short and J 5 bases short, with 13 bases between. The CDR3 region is CASSAGTGETQYF. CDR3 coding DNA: TGTGCCAGCAGCGCCGGGACTGGGGAGACCCAGTACTTC. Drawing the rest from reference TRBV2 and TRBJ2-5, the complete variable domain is EPEVTQTPSHQVTQMGQEVILRCVPISNHLYFYWYRQILGQKVEFLVSFYNNEISEKSEIFDDQFSVERPDGSNFTLKIRSTKLEDSAMYFCASSAGTGETQYFGPGTRLLVL.

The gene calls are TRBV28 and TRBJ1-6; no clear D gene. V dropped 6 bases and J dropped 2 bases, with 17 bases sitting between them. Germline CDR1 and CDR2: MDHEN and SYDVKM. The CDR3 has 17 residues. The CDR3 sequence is CASSPVEGGTYNSPLHF. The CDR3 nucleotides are TGTGCCAGCAGCCCAGTGGAGGGAGGCACCTATAATTCACCCCTCCACTTT. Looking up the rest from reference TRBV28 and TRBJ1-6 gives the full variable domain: DVKVTQSSRYLVKRTGEKVFLECVQDMDHENMFWYRQDPGLGLRLIYFSYDVKMKEKGDIPEGYSVSREKKERFSLILESASTNQTSMYLCASSPVEGGTYNSPLHFGNGTRLTVT.

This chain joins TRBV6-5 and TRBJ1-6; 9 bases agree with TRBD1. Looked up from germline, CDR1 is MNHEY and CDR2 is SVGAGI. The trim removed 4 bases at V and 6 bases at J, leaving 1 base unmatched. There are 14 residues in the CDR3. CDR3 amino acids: CASSWDRANSPLHF. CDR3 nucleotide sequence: TGTGCCAGCAGTTGGGACAGGGCTAATTCACCCCTCCACTTT.

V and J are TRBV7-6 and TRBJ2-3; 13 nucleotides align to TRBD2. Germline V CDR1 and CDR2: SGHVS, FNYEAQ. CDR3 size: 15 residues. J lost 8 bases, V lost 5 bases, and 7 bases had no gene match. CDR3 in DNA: TGTGCCAGCAGCCCGACTAGCGGGGGGCGGGTTACGCAGTATTTT. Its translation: CASSPTSGGRVTQYF.